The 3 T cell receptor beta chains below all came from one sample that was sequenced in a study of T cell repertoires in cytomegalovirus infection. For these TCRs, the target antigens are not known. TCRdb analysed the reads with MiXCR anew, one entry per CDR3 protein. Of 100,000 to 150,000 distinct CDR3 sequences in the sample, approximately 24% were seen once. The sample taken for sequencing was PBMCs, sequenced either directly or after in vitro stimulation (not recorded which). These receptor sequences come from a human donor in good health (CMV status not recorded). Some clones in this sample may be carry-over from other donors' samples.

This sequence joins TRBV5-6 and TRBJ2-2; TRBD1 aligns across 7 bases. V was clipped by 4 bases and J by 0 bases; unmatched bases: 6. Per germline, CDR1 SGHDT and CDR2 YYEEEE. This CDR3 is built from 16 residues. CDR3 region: CASSPIGTANTGELFF. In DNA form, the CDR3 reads TGTGCCAGCAGCCCGATCGGGACAGCGAACACCGGGGAGCTGTTTTTT.

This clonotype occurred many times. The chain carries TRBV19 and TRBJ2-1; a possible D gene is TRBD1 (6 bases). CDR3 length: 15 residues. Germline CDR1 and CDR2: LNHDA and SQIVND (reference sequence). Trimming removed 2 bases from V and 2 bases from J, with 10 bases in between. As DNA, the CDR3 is TGTGCCAGTAGTATACAGGGGTCCGCCTACAATGAGCAGTTCTTC. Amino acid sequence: CASSIQGSAYNEQFF.

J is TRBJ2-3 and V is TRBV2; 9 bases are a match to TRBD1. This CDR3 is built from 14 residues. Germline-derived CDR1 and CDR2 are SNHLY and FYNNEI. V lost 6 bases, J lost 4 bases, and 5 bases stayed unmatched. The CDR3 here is CASRYRGLADTQYF. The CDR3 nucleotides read TGTGCCAGCAGGTACAGGGGGCTAGCAGATACGCAGTATTTT.